This T cell receptor beta chain is from a study of T cells after posttransplantation cyclophosphamide. Generated by immunoSEQ multiplex PCR, the TCRdb table keeps only in-frame clones and is missing some. The sample yields 20,000 to 25,000 clones, more than 70% seen once. The CDR3 extends over 14 amino acids. Germline loops: CDR1 LNHDA, CDR2 SQIVND (reference sequence). After removal of 7 bases from V and 1 base from J, the junction contained 5 bases not matched to a gene. V gene TRBV19 combines with J gene TRBJ1-2, with 8 bases aligning to TRBD1. Sequenced input: PBMCs. The clonotype comes from a woman aged 60-75 years with a blood cancer, CMV-positive, and with a related stem cell donor. Here the CDR3 DNA reads TGTGCCAGTACCCCGACAGGGGTTAACTATGGCTACACCTTC. Amino acid sequence: CASTPTGVNYGYTF. Full variable domain (rest looked up from reference TRBV19 and TRBJ1-2): DGGITQSPKYLFRKEGQNVTLSCEQNLNHDAMYWYRQDPGQGLRLIYYSQIVNDFQKGDIAEGYSVSREKKESFPLTVTSAQKNPTAFYLCASTPTGVNYGYTFGSGTRLTVV.